The 6 T cell receptor beta chains below were found in one sample sequenced in a study of blood T cell repertoires in COVID-19. Sequencing was performed with immunoSEQ multiplex PCR; in TCRdb, only in-frame clones are kept and a portion is missing. This table has about 200,000 clones, about 80% appearing once. Sample: PBMCs or T cells enriched from blood (not recorded which). All receptors come from a man aged 40-49 years who had recovered from COVID-19.

The gene calls are TRBV2 and TRBJ2-3, with TRBD2 as a possible D gene (6 bases). Germline CDR1 reads SNHLY; CDR2 reads FYNNEI. The CDR3 totals 18 residues. The germline V and J ends were trimmed by 2 bases and 5 bases, with 23 bases remaining between them. CDR3 amino acids: CASSEIGGVGSEGDTQYF. The CDR3 coding sequence is TGTGCCAGCAGTGAAATCGGCGGGGTTGGCTCGGAGGGAGATACGCAGTATTTT.

The V and J genes are TRBV6-1 and TRBJ1-5; D remains unclear. The V end was cut by 0 bases, the J end by 0 bases, with 9 bases between. Germline CDR1 is MNHNS and CDR2 is SASEGT. The CDR3 spans 16 residues. CDR3 amino acids: CASSEAGWASNQPQHF. The CDR3, as DNA: TGTGCCAGCAGTGAAGCGGGTTGGGCTAGCAATCAGCCCCAGCATTTT.

This clone showed up just once. This sequence joins TRBV4-3 and TRBJ2-1, with a weak D call TRBD1 (5 bases). V lost 1 base, J lost 5 bases, and 12 bases lay in between. The germline V gene encodes CDR1 LGHNA and CDR2 YSLEER. The CDR3 is 15 residues long. The CDR3 sequence: CASSQVDRENNEQFF. CDR3 nucleotide sequence: TGCGCCAGCAGCCAAGTCGACAGAGAAAACAATGAGCAGTTCTTC.

The count of this clone is one. This rearrangement joins TRBV7-2 to TRBJ1-3, with D uncertain. The CDR3 length is 19 residues. The V end was cut by 5 bases, the J end by 0 bases, with 23 bases between. Germline CDR1 reads SGHTA; CDR2 reads FQGNSA. CDR3 sequence (DNA): TGTGCCAGCAGCGACCAAGGACGTGGAGGGCCCTTCTCTGGAAACACCATATATTTT. Translation gives CASSDQGRGGPFSGNTIYF.

The rearrangement uses TRBV7-2 and TRBJ1-5, with 7 bases matching TRBD1. Germline V gene data show CDR1 as SGHTA and CDR2 as FQGNSA. CDR3 length: 15 residues. The V gene end was trimmed by 0 bases and the J gene end by 2 bases; junction bases not matched to a gene: 1. The CDR3 protein is CASSLAGGGNQPQHF. The CDR3 region has the DNA TGTGCCAGCAGCTTAGCAGGGGGCGGCAATCAGCCCCAGCATTTT.

The chain employs TRBV10-1 and TRBJ2-7; 7 nucleotides align to TRBD2. Germline lookup yields CDR1 WNHNN and CDR2 SYGVQD (reference sequence). The J segment lost 6 bases and the V segment lost 6 bases, leaving 8 bases of the junction unmatched. CDR3 size: 13 residues. For the CDR3, the DNA is TGCGCCAGCAGCCCGGGACTATCGGGCGAGCAGTACTTC. Translation: CASSPGLSGEQYF.